Presented here are 4 T cell receptor beta chains from one specimen sequenced in a study of vaccination and CD4 T cells after COVID-19. The Oncomine TCR Beta short-read assay sequenced DNA from cultured CD4+ T cells. TCRdb called the PCR reads again in MiXCR, with one record for every CDR3 protein. Of about 20,000 distinct CDR3 sequences in the sample, about 56% are singletons; the top ten hold 7.4%. Specified treatment: roughly nine-day PBMC culture with coronavirus spike peptide pools or control peptides (ViraFEST assay). No cognate antigen is known for these TCRs. Material: CD4+ T cells from blood, cultured in vitro. The source of these receptors is a human donor who had recovered from COVID-19.

The chain employs TRBV20-1 and TRBJ2-7; 8 positions agree with TRBD1. CDR3 size: 15 residues. Losses at the gene ends were 0 bases for V and 5 bases for J; bases not matched to a gene: 9. Germline V gene data show CDR1 as DFQATT and CDR2 as SNEGSKA (reference sequence). CDR3 DNA sequence: TGCAGTGCTAGAGAGATGACAGGGGTGTGGGACGAGCAGTACTTC. Translated, it gives CSAREMTGVWDEQYF.

The chain uses TRBV6-2 or TRBV6-3 and TRBJ1-1; D unresolved. V gave up 5 bases and J gave up 2 bases, with 12 bases separating them. The CDR3 has 14 amino acids. The germline V gene has CDR1 MNHEY and CDR2 SVGEGT. The CDR3 DNA reads TGTGCCAGCAGTCCCCGGCAGAGTAACACTGAAGCTTTCTTT. Residues: CASSPRQSNTEAFF.

V gene TRBV6-1 combines with J gene TRBJ2-7; 13 bases agree with TRBD2. The junction had 7 bases not matched to a gene; V was cut back by 6 bases and J by 8 bases. Looked up from germline, CDR1 is MNHNS and CDR2 is SASEGT. The CDR3 totals 14 residues. The CDR3 nucleotides read TGTGCCAGCAGGGACCCGGGACTAGCGGGGAAGCAGTACTTC. Translation: CASRDPGLAGKQYF.

The chain joins TRBV2 to TRBJ1-2; D perhaps matches TRBD1 (6 bases). Germline CDR1 SNHLY, CDR2 FYNNEI. The length of the CDR3 is 13 residues. V gave up 3 bases and J gave up 7 bases, with 12 bases separating them. CDR3: CASSERDIGGYTF. The CDR3 DNA sequence: TGTGCCAGCAGTGAGCGGGACATCGGTGGCTACACCTTC.